Below, 32 T cell receptor beta chains from the same sample are listed, as sequenced in a study of control samples from healthy donors and cancer patients. Profiling relied on immunoSEQ multiplex PCR, and the TCRdb table lists in-frame clones only, not all of them. The data show about 29,000 clones, about 85% seen once. The specimen was formalin-fixed, paraffin-embedded tissue. These receptors came from a female donor with melanoma.

The CDR3 region has the DNA TGTGCCAGCGTGGACACATCGAACACTGAAGCTTTCTTT. Amino acids: CASVDTSNTEAFF. The V call is TRBV6-5, the J call TRBJ1-1; D is possibly TRBD1 (5 bases). The germline gives CDR1 MNHEY, CDR2 SVGAGI. Trimming took 8 bases from V and 1 from J, leaving 11 bases between them. This CDR3 contains 13 residues.

This chain links TRBV5-1 with TRBJ2-7, with unresolved D. Between the trimmed V and J ends, which lost 4 bases and 4 bases, there was a span of 12 bases. The CDR3 spans 13 residues. CDR1 is SGHRS, CDR2 YFSETQ, per germline. The CDR3 DNA reads as TGCGCCAGCAGCCACCCGGACGGTTACGAGCAGTACTTC. Its translation: CASSHPDGYEQYF.

This sequence joins TRBV5-6 and TRBJ1-1; 8 bases match TRBD1. Germline CDR1 SGHDT, CDR2 YYEEEE. The CDR3 spans 15 residues. Trimming at V came to 0 bases and at J to 5 bases, leaving 6 bases not matched to a gene. CDR3 amino acids: CASSLAGGYNTEAFF. The CDR3 nucleotides read TGTGCCAGCAGCTTGGCAGGGGGCTACAATACTGAAGCTTTCTTT.

This clone is a singleton in its sample. The chain has TRBV7-9 and TRBJ1-1; 8 bases line up with TRBD1. CDR1 and CDR2 from the germline V gene are SEHNR and FQNEAQ (reference sequence). Trimming removed 2 bases from V and 6 bases from J; junction bases left unmatched: 8. This CDR3 comprises 15 residues. The CDR3 loop reads CASSLSGQGGSEAFF. CDR3 in DNA: TGTGCCAGCAGCTTATCCGGACAGGGAGGGTCTGAAGCTTTCTTT.

Points on this clone: This sample includes further DNA sequences coding for the same CDR3. The rearrangement uses TRBV15 and TRBJ1-2, with TRBD1 matching over 7 bases. The CDR3 runs to 14 residues. V gave up 1 base and J gave up 4 bases; unmatched junction bases: 3. Germline V gives CDR1 LNHNV, CDR2 YYDKDF (reference sequence). In nucleotides, the CDR3 is TGTGCCACCAGCAGAGGCCAGGGGGGCTATGGCTACACCTTC. Its translation: CATSRGQGGYGYTF. The whole variable domain, remainder taken from reference TRBV15 and TRBJ1-2, is DAMVIQNPRYQVTQFGKPVTLSCSQTLNHNVMYWYQQKSSQAPKLLFHYYDKDFNNEADTPDNFQSRRPNTSFCFLDIRSPGLGDTAMYLCATSRGQGGYGYTFGSGTRLTVV.

V gene TRBV7-2 combines with J gene TRBJ2-1, with no clear D. V dropped 4 bases and J dropped 7 bases, with 11 bases sitting between them. There are 13 residues in the CDR3. Germline V gives CDR1 SGHTA, CDR2 FQGNSA. The CDR3 loop is CASSSVQVNEQFF. CDR3 DNA: TGTGCCAGCAGCTCAGTTCAAGTAAATGAGCAGTTCTTC.

This clone was observed once. The J gene is TRBJ2-7, the V gene TRBV5-1; D is undetermined. The germline V gene has CDR1 SGHRS and CDR2 YFSETQ. V was clipped by 0 bases and J by 5 bases, with 15 bases between them. This CDR3 has 15 residues. The CDR3 nucleotides are TGCGCCAGCAGCTTGGAAGGCAGGTCGGTCGACGAGCAGTACTTC. It is translated as CASSLEGRSVDEQYF.

The rearrangement links TRBV25-1 to TRBJ1-6, with a possible D match to TRBD1 (6 bases). The CDR3 length is 14 residues. V lost 6 bases, J lost 9 bases, and 15 bases lay in between. The germline V gene encodes CDR1 MGHDK and CDR2 SYGVNS. The CDR3 nucleotides are TGTGCCAGCAGGCGGGGGGCGCCTTCTTCACCCCTCCACTTT. Translation: CASRRGAPSSPLHF.

The CDR3 sequence: CASSLDGGTTNEKLFF. CDR3 DNA: TGTGCCAGCAGCTTGGACGGGGGGACAACTAATGAAAAACTGTTTTTT. V is TRBV5-6 and J is TRBJ1-4, with D maybe TRBD1 (5 bases). The CDR3 is made up of 16 amino acids. Looked up from germline, CDR1 is SGHDT and CDR2 is YYEEEE. Trimming took 0 bases from V and 0 from J, leaving 9 bases between them.

V and J are TRBV6-1 and TRBJ2-6; D is ambiguous. Germline V gives CDR1 MNHNS, CDR2 SASEGT. Trimming removed 2 bases at V and 2 bases at J, with 7 bases between. CDR3 size: 15 residues. The DNA for the CDR3 is TGTGCCAGCAGTGAATTAGGAGCTGGGGCCAACGTCCTGACTTTC. It translates to CASSELGAGANVLTF.

The V gene is TRBV2, the J gene TRBJ2-2, with D possibly TRBD2 on 5 matching bases. The V end was cut by 0 bases, the J end by 6 bases, with 11 bases between. The CDR3 runs 15 residues. Germline values: CDR1 SNHLY, CDR2 FYNNEI. In nucleotides, the CDR3 is TGTGCCAGCAGTGAAGCGCTAAGAGCGGCCGGGGAGCTGTTTTTT. Its protein product is CASSEALRAAGELFF.

The chain is built from TRBV30 and TRBJ2-1, with a possible D match to TRBD2 (6 bases). This CDR3 comprises 15 residues. The germline gives CDR1 GTSNPN, CDR2 SVGIG (reference sequence). V shed 0 bases and J shed 4 bases, with 13 bases lying between them. DNA for the CDR3: TGTGCCTGGAGTGTACGGGTAGCGGAGTACAATGAGCAGTTCTTC. Translated, it gives CAWSVRVAEYNEQFF.

The V and J genes are TRBV6-1 and TRBJ1-2; D gene uncertain. CDR1 is MNHNS and CDR2 is SASEGT in the germline V gene. The CDR3 length is 15 residues. V lost 0 bases, J lost 4 bases, and 12 bases lay in between. The CDR3 sequence: CASSEARVRTYGYTF. In DNA, the CDR3 is TGTGCCAGCAGTGAAGCGCGCGTCAGGACCTATGGCTACACCTTC.

The chain recombines TRBV18 with TRBJ1-1; 7 nucleotides line up with TRBD1. V lost 3 bases and J lost 0; bases outside the gene matches: 4. Germline CDR1 reads KGHSH; CDR2 reads LQKENI. This CDR3 is 15 amino acids long. The CDR3: CASSPTGTVNTEAFF. CDR3 sequence (DNA): TGTGCCAGCTCACCTACCGGGACAGTGAACACTGAAGCTTTCTTT.

The genes are TRBV9 and TRBJ2-5; TRBD1 matches at 7 bases. This CDR3 spans 13 amino acids. CDR1 SGDLS and CDR2 YYNGEE come from the germline V gene. The V segment lost 6 bases and the J segment 5 bases; nucleotides outside the gene matches: 7. CDR3 residues: CASNPDRMETQYF. CDR3 in DNA: TGTGCCAGCAATCCGGACAGGATGGAGACCCAGTACTTC.

This clone was detected a few times. V usage is TRBV5-1 and J usage is TRBJ1-2; 10 bases are a match to TRBD1. V lost 0 bases, J lost 6 bases, and 2 bases stayed unmatched. CDR1 is SGHRS and CDR2 is YFSETQ in the germline V gene. The CDR3 has 14 amino acids. CDR3 protein: CASSLGGQGNGYTF. CDR3 nucleotide sequence: TGCGCCAGCAGCTTGGGGGGACAGGGGAATGGCTACACCTTC.

The chain has TRBV3-1 (or the pseudogene TRBV3-2) and TRBJ1-2; D is possibly TRBD1 (5 bases). Per germline, CDR1 LGHDT and CDR2 YNNKEL (reference sequence). V lost 1 base, J lost 6 bases, and 12 bases lay in between. There are 14 residues in the CDR3. CDR3 loop: CASSQGFGTDGYTF. CDR3 nucleotide sequence: TGTGCCAGCAGCCAAGGATTCGGGACCGATGGCTACACCTTC.

J is TRBJ1-1 and V is TRBV25-1; D perhaps matches TRBD1 (6 bases). Trimming shortened V by 5 bases and J by 3 bases, and 16 bases separated the two germline ends. Per germline, CDR1 MGHDK and CDR2 SYGVNS. The CDR3 contains 15 residues. The CDR3 here is CASSHREGWDTEAFF. For the CDR3, the DNA is TGTGCCAGCAGTCACAGGGAGGGGTGGGACACTGAAGCTTTCTTT.

The chain couples TRBV7-9 to TRBJ2-7; TRBD2 matches at 8 bases. Losses at the gene ends were 6 bases for V and 6 bases for J; bases not matched to a gene: 7. The germline V gene has CDR1 SEHNR and CDR2 FQNEAQ (reference sequence). This CDR3 comprises 13 residues. The CDR3 sequence is CASSYGLAIEQYF. The CDR3 region has the DNA TGTGCCAGCAGTTACGGACTAGCCATCGAGCAGTACTTC.

The CDR3 protein is CASSPDRDPGELFF. The CDR3 nucleotides read TGTGCCAGCAGTCCCGACAGGGATCCCGGGGAGCTGTTTTTT. J is TRBJ2-2 and V is TRBV6-5, with 7 bases fitting TRBD1. Germline loops: CDR1 MNHEY, CDR2 SVGAGI. CDR3 size: 14 residues. V trimming: 5 bases; J trimming: 6 bases; junction bases outside the gene matches: 6.

The chain joins TRBV5-5 to TRBJ2-3; 8 bases match TRBD2. The germline V gene encodes CDR1 SGHKS and CDR2 YYEKEE (reference sequence). V lost 7 bases to trimming and J lost 3 bases; unmatched junction nucleotides: 4. The CDR3 is made up of 13 amino acids. In nucleotides, the CDR3 is TGTGCCAGCTCGCCGGGGGGGACAGATACGCAGTATTTT. Protein: CASSPGGTDTQYF.

The DNA for the CDR3 is TGCGCCAGCAGCACGTTGGCTAGCGGGAGCCCCGGGGAGACCCAGTACTTC. This sequence encodes CASSTLASGSPGETQYF. V gene TRBV5-1 combines with J gene TRBJ2-5; TRBD2 aligns across 10 bases. The CDR3 is 17 amino acids. Trimming cost V 4 bases and J 5 bases; bases outside gene matches: 14. Germline loops: CDR1 SGHRS, CDR2 YFSETQ. Complete variable domain (other parts from reference TRBV5-1 and TRBJ2-5): KAGVTQTPRYLIKTRGQQVTLSCSPISGHRSVSWYQQTPGQGLQFLFEYFSETQRNKGNFPGRFSGRQFSNSRSEMNVSTLELGDSALYLCASSTLASGSPGETQYFGPGTRLLVL.

A note on this clone: Germline is not matched at one junction end, which may reflect a read error. The gene calls are TRBV6-5 and TRBJ1-1; no clear D gene. Germline CDR1 is MNHEY and CDR2 is SVGAGI. The CDR3 is made up of 12 amino acids. As DNA, the CDR3 is TGTACCAGCAGTTACTCGGGGTCTGAAGCTTTCTTT. Its translation: CTSSYSGSEAFF.

The V gene is TRBV7-9, the J gene TRBJ2-1; 14 bases fit TRBD2. CDR1 is SEHNR, CDR2 FQNEAQ, per germline (reference sequence). With 2 bases clipped from V and 8 bases from J, the junction kept 5 bases outside the gene matches. The length of the CDR3 is 16 residues. The CDR3 bases are TGTGCCAGCAGCTTACTGGGGACTAGCGGGAGCTATGAGCAGTTCTTC. Protein: CASSLLGTSGSYEQFF. The whole variable domain, remainder taken from reference TRBV7-9 and TRBJ2-1, is DTGVSQNPRHKITKRGQNVTFRCDPISEHNRLYWYRQTLGQGPEFLTYFQNEAQLEKSRLLSDRFSAERPKGSFSTLEIQRTEQGDSAMYLCASSLLGTSGSYEQFFGPGTRLTVL.

The V and J genes are TRBV19 and TRBJ2-2; 7 bases map to TRBD2. The trim removed 6 bases at V and 1 base at J, leaving 5 bases unmatched. This CDR3 comprises 15 residues. Germline CDR1 and CDR2: LNHDA and SQIVND (reference sequence). The CDR3 DNA is TGTGCCAGTAGGGGAGTAGCGGGGAACACCGGGGAGCTGTTTTTT. Translation: CASRGVAGNTGELFF.

The CDR3 here is CASSQGREGFNEQFF. The DNA for the CDR3 is TGTGCCAGCAGCCAAGGGCGGGAGGGTTTCAATGAGCAGTTCTTC. V and J are TRBV3-1 (or the pseudogene TRBV3-2) and TRBJ2-1; TRBD2 aligns across 9 bases. Germline CDR1 and CDR2: LGHDT and YNNKEL (reference sequence). With 1 base clipped from V and 6 bases from J, the junction kept 4 bases outside the gene matches. The CDR3 consists of 15 residues.

CDR3 residues: CASSFGQGSEETQYF. CDR3 DNA sequence: TGTGCCAGCAGCTTTGGACAGGGGTCCGAAGAGACCCAGTACTTC. V gene TRBV5-4 combines with J gene TRBJ2-5, with 9 positions matching TRBD1. Germline V CDR1 and CDR2: SGHNT, YYREEE (reference sequence). CDR3 size: 15 residues. The V gene end was trimmed by 2 bases and the J gene end by 3 bases; junction bases not matched to a gene: 5. Drawing the rest from reference TRBV5-4 and TRBJ2-5, the complete variable domain is ETGVTQSPTHLIKTRGQQVTLRCSSQSGHNTVSWYQQALGQGPQFIFQYYREEENGRGNFPPRFSGLQFPNYSSELNVNALELDDSALYLCASSFGQGSEETQYFGPGTRLLVL.

This clone was observed a handful of times. V usage is TRBV4-3 and J usage is TRBJ1-1; the D is unclear. Trimming took off 1 base at V and 11 bases at J, with 17 bases between the two ends. The germline V gene has CDR1 LGHNA and CDR2 YSLEER. This CDR3 has 14 residues. The CDR3 spells CASSQGRVAGYAFF. Here the CDR3 DNA reads TGCGCCAGCAGCCAAGGAAGAGTCGCTGGGTATGCTTTCTTT.

This rearrangement joins TRBV3-1 (or the pseudogene TRBV3-2) to TRBJ2-2, with 8 bases matching TRBD2. The germline V gene has CDR1 LGHDT and CDR2 YNNKEL (reference sequence). The J segment lost 5 bases and the V segment lost 1 base, leaving 3 bases of the junction unmatched. The CDR3 extends over 15 amino acids. The CDR3 DNA reads as TGTGCCAGCAGCCAAGGCGAGCGGGGGACCGGGGAGCTGTTTTTT. This gives the protein CASSQGERGTGELFF.

The J gene is TRBJ2-7, the V gene TRBV9, with 8 nucleotides matching TRBD2. Germline trimming cut 3 bases from V and 6 bases from J; bases unmatched to any gene: 11. CDR1 SGDLS and CDR2 YYNGEE come from the germline V gene. The CDR3 consists of 15 residues. The CDR3 loop reads CASSAQLGLGSEQYF. The CDR3, as DNA: TGTGCCAGCAGCGCACAGCTGGGACTAGGATCCGAGCAGTACTTC.

This chain uses TRBV24-1 with TRBJ1-2, with D possibly matching TRBD1 (6 bases). The CDR3 totals 13 residues. Trimming took off 9 bases at V and 1 base at J, with 11 bases between the two ends. Germline lookup yields CDR1 KGHDR and CDR2 SFDVKD. CDR3 protein: CATSQQGNYGYTF. DNA of the CDR3: TGTGCCACCTCACAACAGGGTAACTATGGCTACACCTTC.

The J gene is TRBJ2-7, the V gene TRBV7-2, with no clear D. V was clipped by 2 bases and J by 5 bases, with 7 bases between them. The CDR3 has 12 residues. CDR1 and CDR2 from the germline V gene are SGHTA and FQGNSA. For the CDR3, the DNA is TGTGCCAGCAGCTTATCCTCAAACGAGCAGTACTTC. Amino acids: CASSLSSNEQYF.